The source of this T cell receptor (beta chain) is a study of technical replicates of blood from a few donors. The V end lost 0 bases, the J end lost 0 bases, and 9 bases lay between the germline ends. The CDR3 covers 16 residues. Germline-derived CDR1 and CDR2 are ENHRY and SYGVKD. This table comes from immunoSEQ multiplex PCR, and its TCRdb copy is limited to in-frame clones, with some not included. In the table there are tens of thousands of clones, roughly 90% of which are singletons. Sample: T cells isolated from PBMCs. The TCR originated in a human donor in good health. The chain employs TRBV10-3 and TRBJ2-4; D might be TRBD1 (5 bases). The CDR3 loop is CAISESRGLAKNIQYF. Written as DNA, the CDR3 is TGTGCCATCAGTGAGTCAAGGGGATTAGCCAAAAACATTCAGTACTTC.